The entry below gives a single TCR beta chain sequence along with its context. No cognate antigen has been identified for it. Qualities for individual bases were not recorded, and no much larger clone is one base off. Compared with germline, V lacks 3 bases and J lacks 4 bases; bases without a gene match: 6. CDR1 and CDR2 are read off the germline V gene (reference sequence) as SEHNR and FQNEAQ. The CDR3 has 15 amino acids, counting the end cysteine and phenylalanine. Kept here is only the CDR3 DNA, which spans 45 bases and is read in frame from base 1. At one collaborating source in Seattle, patients were enrolled during active infection and were followed longitudinally through the course of disease. Whole blood was collected in K2EDTA tubes by collaborating institutions according to the institutions' own protocols. For TCRbeta analysis, collaborator samples were shipped as frozen whole blood, as isolated PBMCs, or as DNA extracted from either sample type.

TCRbeta CDR3 regions were amplified from genomic DNA by means of the immunoSEQ Assay, a bias-controlled multiplex PCR. Turning to the authors' computational methods: The number of nucleated cells in each sample was estimated from the amplification of reference gene primers within the assay. To quantify the absolute abundance of each unique TCRbeta CDR3 rearrangement, sequence reads were collapsed and filtered. For each sample, productive Simpson clonality was calculated by taking the square root of Simpson's diversity index across productive rearrangements. Not all clones reach the TCRdb copy of this immuneACCESS table, which keeps in-frame sequences only. Checked studies attribute under half of the gap to unresolved V genes and leave the rest unexplained. V and J calls and clone size follow that table, whereas D and trimming were derived from the DNA. In all, the sample holds 150,000 to 200,000 clones, and about 84% of those were seen once. The ten largest clones capture about 20% of the sample.

This entry belongs to a study of blood T cell repertoires in COVID-19 (dated by TCRdb to between 2020 and 2021). About the full investigation: Samples covering the acute and convalescent phases of COVID-19 were provided by collaborators in the United States, Italy and Spain. Nearly every sample came with metadata listing a de-identified subject ID, COVID-19 status, age in years and sex. Where available, HLA class I and class II types were obtained from metadata supplied by the sample provider rather than from assay-based typing. The material from the prospective study consisted of cDNA or gDNA derived from T cells, B-cell-depleted T cells, or PBMCs. The samples were drawn from the first 160 participants of the ongoing ImmuneRACE study and from over a thousand subjects provided by 6 global collaborators. Deeply sampled blood TCRbeta repertoires from subjects exposed to, actively infected with, or recovered from COVID-19 were included in the dataset. The repertoires were made available in a free public database intended to serve as a resource for research on the immune response to SARS-CoV-2.

What the authors observed across the whole study: Clinical and demographic metadata were provided uncurated, with the amount varying by source and participant.

Sequenced input: peripheral blood. The source of this sequence is a person aged 65 to 85 with COVID-19, enrolled during active disease. The chain is encoded by TRBV7-9 joined to TRBJ2-3, with 8 junctional bases fitting TRBD2. The base sequence is TGTGCCAGCAGCTTGGGTAGCGGGAACTCAGATACGCAGTATTTT. It is translated as CASSLGSGNSDTQYF.